This TCR beta chain is drawn from a study of cytomegalovirus exposure and HLA in healthy donors. PCR involved 60 Vbeta and 13 Jbeta primers. Profiled with immunoSEQ multiplex PCR; TCRdb holds only in-frame clones, not every one. This repertoire comprises about 210,000 clones; its ten largest clones make up roughly 0.98%. V lost 1 base to trimming and J lost 5 bases; unmatched junction nucleotides: 17. The CDR3 is 19 amino acids. CDR1 and CDR2 (germline): SGHTA, FQGNSA. This sequence originates from a woman aged 25-40 years in good health and CMV-seropositive. This rearrangement joins TRBV7-2 to TRBJ1-5; 7 bases are shared with TRBD1. Sequenced input: PBMCs. The CDR3 DNA is TGTGCCAGCAGCTTAGTAGGGGGCCTGTCAGGCCGCGACGATCAGCCCCAGCATTTT. It translates to CASSLVGGLSGRDDQPQHF.